This TCR beta chain comes out of a study of T cell repertoires in cytomegalovirus infection. Study-wide results and limits: Frequencies of public TCR beta families were cumulated, and this identified carriers of CMV plus the relevant HLA.

A remark on this clonotype: Antigen specificity is unknown.

TCRdb reprocessed the reads via MiXCR and lists one record per CDR3 protein. The top ten hold under 3.5% of the sample, which has roughly 720,000 distinct CDR3 sequences, about 40% seen once. The CDR3 covers 14 residues. The V gene lost 3 bases and the J gene lost 2 bases, with 5 bases spanning the gap. CDR1 is MDHEN and CDR2 is SYDVKM in the germline V gene. V usage is TRBV28 and J usage is TRBJ2-6; D call uncertain. Sequencing was performed on PBMCs. This sequence was found in a human donor in good health (CMV status not recorded). Some clones in this sample may be carry-over from other donors' samples. The CDR3 bases are TGTGCCAGCAGTTTCCCCACTGGGGCCAACGTCCTGACTTTC. Translating it yields CASSFPTGANVLTF.